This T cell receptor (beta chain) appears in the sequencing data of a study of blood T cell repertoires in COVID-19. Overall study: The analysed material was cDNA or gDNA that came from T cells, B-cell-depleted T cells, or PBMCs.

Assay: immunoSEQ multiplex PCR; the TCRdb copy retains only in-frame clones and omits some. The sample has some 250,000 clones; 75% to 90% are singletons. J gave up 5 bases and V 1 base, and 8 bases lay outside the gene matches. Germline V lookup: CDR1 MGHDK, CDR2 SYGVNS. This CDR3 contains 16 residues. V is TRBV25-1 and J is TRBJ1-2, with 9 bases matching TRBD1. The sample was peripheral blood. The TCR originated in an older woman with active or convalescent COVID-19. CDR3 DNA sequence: TGTGCCAGCAGTGAATGGGGGACAGGGTATCCATATGGCTACACCTTC. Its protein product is CASSEWGTGYPYGYTF.